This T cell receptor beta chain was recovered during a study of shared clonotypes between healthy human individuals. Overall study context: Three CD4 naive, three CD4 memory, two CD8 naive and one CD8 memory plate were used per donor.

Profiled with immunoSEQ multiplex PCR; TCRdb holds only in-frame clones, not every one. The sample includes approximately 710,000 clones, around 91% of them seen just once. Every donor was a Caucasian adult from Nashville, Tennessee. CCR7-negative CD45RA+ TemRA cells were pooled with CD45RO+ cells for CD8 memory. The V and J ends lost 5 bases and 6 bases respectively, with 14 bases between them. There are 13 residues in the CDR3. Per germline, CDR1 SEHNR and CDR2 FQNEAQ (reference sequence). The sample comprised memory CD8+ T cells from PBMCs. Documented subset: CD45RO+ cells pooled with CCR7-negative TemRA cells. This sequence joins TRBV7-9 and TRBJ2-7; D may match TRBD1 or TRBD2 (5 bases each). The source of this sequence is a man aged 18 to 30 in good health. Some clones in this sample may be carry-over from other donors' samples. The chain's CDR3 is CASSGGRVGEQYF. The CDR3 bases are TGTGCCAGCAGCGGGGGTCGTGTTGGCGAGCAGTACTTC.